The sequence of this T cell receptor (beta chain) was determined in a study of blood T cell repertoires in COVID-19. Looking at the study overall: The study drew acute and convalescent COVID-19 samples from the United States, Italy and Spain.

The protocol was immunoSEQ multiplex PCR, while the TCRdb copy is restricted to in-frame clones and leaves out a portion. The sample includes approximately 530,000 clones, about 88% seen only once; the top ten take roughly 8%. This CDR3 contains 15 residues. Germline CDR1 SGHNT, CDR2 YYREEE (reference sequence). Trimming shortened V by 4 bases and J by 0 bases, and 13 bases separated the two germline ends. The chain employs TRBV5-4 and TRBJ1-1; D may be TRBD1 (5 bases). The sequenced sample consisted of peripheral blood. The source is a woman in her forties or fifties with COVID-19, enrolled during active disease. CDR3 amino acids: CASSPGGRVNTEAFF. DNA of the CDR3: TGTGCCAGCAGCCCGGGGGGGAGGGTGAACACTGAAGCTTTCTTT.